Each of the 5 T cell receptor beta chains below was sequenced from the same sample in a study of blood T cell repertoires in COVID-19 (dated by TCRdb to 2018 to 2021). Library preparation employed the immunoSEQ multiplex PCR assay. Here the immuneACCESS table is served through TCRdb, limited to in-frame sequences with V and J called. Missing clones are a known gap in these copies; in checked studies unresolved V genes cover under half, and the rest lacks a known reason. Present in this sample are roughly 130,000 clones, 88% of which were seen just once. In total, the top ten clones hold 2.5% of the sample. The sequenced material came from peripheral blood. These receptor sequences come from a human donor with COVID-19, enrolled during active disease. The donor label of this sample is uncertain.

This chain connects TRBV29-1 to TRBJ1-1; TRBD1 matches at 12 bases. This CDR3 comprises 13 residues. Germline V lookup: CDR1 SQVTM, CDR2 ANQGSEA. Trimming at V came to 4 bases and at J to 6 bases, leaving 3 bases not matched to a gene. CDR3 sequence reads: CSVGGQGAAEAFF. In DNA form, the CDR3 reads TGCAGCGTTGGGGGACAGGGGGCGGCTGAAGCTTTCTTT. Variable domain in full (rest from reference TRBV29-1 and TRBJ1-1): SAVISQKPSRDICQRGTSLTIQCQVDSQVTMMFWYRQQPGQSLTLIATANQGSEATYESGFVIDKFPISRPNLTFSTLTVSNMSPEDSSIYLCSVGGQGAAEAFFGQGTRLTVV.

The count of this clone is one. CDR3 sequence (DNA): TGCGCCAGCAGCGCACAGGGGTTTTATGGCTACACCTTC. This translates into CASSAQGFYGYTF. V is TRBV4-1 and J is TRBJ1-2; 7 nucleotides line up with TRBD1. After removal of 5 bases from V and 5 bases from J, the junction contained 5 bases not matched to a gene. The CDR3 is made up of 13 amino acids. Germline V gene data show CDR1 as MGHRA and CDR2 as YSYEKL.

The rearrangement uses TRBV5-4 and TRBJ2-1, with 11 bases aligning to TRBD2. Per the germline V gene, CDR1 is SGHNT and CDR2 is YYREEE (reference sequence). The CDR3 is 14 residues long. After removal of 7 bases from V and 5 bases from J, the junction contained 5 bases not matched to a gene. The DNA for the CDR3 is TGTGCCAGCTCGGCTAGCGGGAGGCACAATGAGCAGTTCTTC. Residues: CASSASGRHNEQFF. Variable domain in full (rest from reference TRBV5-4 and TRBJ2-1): ETGVTQSPTHLIKTRGQQVTLRCSSQSGHNTVSWYQQALGQGPQFIFQYYREEENGRGNFPPRFSGLQFPNYSSELNVNALELDDSALYLCASSASGRHNEQFFGPGTRLTVL.

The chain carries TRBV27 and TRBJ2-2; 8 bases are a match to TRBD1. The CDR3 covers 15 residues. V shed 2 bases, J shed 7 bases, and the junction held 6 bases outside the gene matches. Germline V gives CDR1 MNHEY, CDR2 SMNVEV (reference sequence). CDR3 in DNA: TGTGCCAGCAGTTTAATTGGCAGGGGGCGCGGGGAGCTGTTTTTT. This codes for CASSLIGRGRGELFF.

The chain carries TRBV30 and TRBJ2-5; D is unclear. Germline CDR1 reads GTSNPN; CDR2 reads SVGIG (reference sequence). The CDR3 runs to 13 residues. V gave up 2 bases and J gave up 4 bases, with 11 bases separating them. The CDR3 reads CAWSLLHGETQYF. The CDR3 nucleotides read TGTGCCTGGAGTCTACTACATGGAGAGACCCAGTACTTC.